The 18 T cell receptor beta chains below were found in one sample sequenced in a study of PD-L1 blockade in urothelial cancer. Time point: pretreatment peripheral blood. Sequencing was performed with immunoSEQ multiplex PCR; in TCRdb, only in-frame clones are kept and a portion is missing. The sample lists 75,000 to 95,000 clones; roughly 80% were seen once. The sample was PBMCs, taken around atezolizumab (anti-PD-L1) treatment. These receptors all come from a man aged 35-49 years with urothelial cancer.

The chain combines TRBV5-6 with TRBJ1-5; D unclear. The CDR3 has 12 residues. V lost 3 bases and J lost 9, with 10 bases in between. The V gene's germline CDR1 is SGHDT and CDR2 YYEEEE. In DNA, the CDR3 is TGTGCCAGCAGCTACCCTGGCCGGCCCCAGCATTTT. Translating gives CASSYPGRPQHF.

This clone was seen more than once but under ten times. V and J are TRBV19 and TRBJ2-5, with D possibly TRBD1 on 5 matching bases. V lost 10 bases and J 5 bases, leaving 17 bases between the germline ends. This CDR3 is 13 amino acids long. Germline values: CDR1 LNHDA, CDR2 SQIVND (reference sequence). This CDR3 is CATSRGADETQYF. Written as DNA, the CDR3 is TGTGCCACCAGTAGGGGCGCGGATGAGACCCAGTACTTC.

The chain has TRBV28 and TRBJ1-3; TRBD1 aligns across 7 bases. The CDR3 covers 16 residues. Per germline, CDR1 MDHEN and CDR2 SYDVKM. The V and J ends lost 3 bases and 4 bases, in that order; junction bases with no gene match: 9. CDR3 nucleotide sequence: TGTGCCAGCAGTTTTTGGGGGACAGCGTCCGGAAACACCATATATTTT. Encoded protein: CASSFWGTASGNTIYF.

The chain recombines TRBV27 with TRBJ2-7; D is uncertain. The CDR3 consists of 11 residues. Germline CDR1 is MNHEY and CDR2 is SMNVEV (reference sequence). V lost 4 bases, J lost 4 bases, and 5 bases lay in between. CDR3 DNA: TGTGCCAGCAGTTCCAGTTACGAGCAGTACTTC. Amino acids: CASSSSYEQYF.

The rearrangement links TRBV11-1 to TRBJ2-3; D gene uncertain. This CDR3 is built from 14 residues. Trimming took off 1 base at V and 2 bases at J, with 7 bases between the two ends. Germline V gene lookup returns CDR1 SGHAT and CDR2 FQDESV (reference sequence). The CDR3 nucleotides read TGTGCCAGCAGCTTAGATGTCTACACAGATACGCAGTATTTT. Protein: CASSLDVYTDTQYF.

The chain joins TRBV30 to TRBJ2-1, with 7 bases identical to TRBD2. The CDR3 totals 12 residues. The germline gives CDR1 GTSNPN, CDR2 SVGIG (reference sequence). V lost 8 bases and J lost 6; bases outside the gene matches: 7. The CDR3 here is CAEEGGSNEQFF. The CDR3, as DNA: TGTGCCGAGGAGGGAGGGTCCAATGAGCAGTTCTTC.

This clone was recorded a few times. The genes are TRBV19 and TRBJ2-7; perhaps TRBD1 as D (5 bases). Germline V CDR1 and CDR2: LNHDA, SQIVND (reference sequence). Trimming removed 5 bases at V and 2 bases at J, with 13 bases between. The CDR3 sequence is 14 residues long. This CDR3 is CASSPDSKPYEQYF. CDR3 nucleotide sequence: TGTGCCAGTAGTCCTGACAGTAAGCCCTACGAGCAGTACTTC.

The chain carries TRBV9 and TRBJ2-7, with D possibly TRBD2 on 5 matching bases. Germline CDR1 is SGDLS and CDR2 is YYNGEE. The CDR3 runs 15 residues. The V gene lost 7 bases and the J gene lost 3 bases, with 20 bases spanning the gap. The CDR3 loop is CASSSASSFVYEQYF. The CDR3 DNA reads TGTGCCAGCTCGAGTGCTAGCAGCTTTGTCTACGAGCAGTACTTC. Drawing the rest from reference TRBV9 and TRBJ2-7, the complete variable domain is DSGVTQTPKHLITATGQRVTLRCSPRSGDLSVYWYQQSLDQGLQFLIQYYNGEERAKGNILERFSAQQFPDLHSELNLSSLELGDSALYFCASSSASSFVYEQYFGPGTRLTVT.

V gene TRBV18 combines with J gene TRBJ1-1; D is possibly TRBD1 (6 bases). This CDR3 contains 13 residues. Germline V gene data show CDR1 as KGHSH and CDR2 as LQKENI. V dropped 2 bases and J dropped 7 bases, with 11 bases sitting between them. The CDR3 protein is CASSPAGAGEAFF. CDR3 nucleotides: TGTGCCAGCTCACCAGCGGGGGCCGGTGAAGCTTTCTTT.

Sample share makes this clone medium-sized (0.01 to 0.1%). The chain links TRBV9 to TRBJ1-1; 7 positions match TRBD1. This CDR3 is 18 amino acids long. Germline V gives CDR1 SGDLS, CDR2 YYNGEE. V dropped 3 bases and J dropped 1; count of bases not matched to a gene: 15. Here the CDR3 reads CASSAVSAGGLGNTEAFF. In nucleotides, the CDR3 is TGTGCCAGCAGCGCCGTCAGCGCAGGGGGTCTTGGGAACACTGAAGCTTTCTTT.

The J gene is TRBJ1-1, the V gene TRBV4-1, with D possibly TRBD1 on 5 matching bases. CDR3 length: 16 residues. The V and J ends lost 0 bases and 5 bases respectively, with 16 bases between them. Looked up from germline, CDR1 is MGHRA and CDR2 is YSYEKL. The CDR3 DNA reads TGCGCCAGCAGCCAAGATCGAGCAGCGGGGGGAACTGAAGCTTTCTTT. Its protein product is CASSQDRAAGGTEAFF.

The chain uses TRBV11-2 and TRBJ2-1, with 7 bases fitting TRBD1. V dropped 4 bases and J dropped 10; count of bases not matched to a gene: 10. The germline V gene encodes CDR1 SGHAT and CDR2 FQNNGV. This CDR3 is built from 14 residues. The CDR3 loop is CASSYETGTEEQFF. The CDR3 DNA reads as TGTGCCAGCAGCTATGAGACAGGGACGGAGGAGCAGTTCTTC.

As DNA, the CDR3 is TGTGCCAGTAGCGACTCCGGGACAACGAACACCGGGGAGCTGTTTTTT. It yields the protein CASSDSGTTNTGELFF. V usage is TRBV19 and J usage is TRBJ2-2, with a possible D match to TRBD1 (6 bases). The CDR3 runs 16 residues. Trimming removed 6 bases at V and 0 bases at J, with 14 bases between. CDR1 LNHDA and CDR2 SQIVND come from the germline V gene (reference sequence).

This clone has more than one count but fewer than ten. The CDR3, as DNA: TGTGCCAGCAGCTTAGCAGGGGCAAATCAGCCCCAGCATTTT. This sequence encodes CASSLAGANQPQHF. V gene TRBV7-9 combines with J gene TRBJ1-5; D is perhaps TRBD1 (5 bases). This CDR3 contains 14 residues. V lost 0 bases and J lost 4, with 7 bases in between. The V gene's germline CDR1 is SEHNR and CDR2 FQNEAQ (reference sequence).

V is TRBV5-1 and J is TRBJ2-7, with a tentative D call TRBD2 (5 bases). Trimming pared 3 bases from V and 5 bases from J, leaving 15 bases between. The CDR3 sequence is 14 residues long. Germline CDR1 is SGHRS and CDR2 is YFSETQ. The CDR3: CASSSGLTRDEQYF. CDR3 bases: TGCGCCAGCAGCTCCGGACTTACTCGGGACGAGCAGTACTTC.

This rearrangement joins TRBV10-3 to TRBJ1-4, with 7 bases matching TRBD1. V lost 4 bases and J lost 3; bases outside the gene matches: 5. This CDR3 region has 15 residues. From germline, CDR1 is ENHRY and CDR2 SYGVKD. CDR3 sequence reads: CAISGGTDPNEKLFF. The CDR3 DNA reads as TGTGCCATCAGTGGGGGGACAGACCCTAATGAAAAACTGTTTTTT.

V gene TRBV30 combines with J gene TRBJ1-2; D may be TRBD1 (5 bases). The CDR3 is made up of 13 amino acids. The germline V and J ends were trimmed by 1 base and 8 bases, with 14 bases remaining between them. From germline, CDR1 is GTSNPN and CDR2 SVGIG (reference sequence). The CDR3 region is CAWSGREGIGYTF. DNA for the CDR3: TGTGCCTGGAGTGGCAGGGAGGGGATCGGCTACACCTTC.

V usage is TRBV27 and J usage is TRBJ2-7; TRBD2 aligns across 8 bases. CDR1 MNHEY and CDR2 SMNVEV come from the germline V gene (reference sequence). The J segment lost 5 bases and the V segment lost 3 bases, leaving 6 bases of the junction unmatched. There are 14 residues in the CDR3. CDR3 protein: CASSFRGGLNEQYF. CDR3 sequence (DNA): TGTGCCAGCAGTTTCCGGGGGGGGTTAAACGAGCAGTACTTC.